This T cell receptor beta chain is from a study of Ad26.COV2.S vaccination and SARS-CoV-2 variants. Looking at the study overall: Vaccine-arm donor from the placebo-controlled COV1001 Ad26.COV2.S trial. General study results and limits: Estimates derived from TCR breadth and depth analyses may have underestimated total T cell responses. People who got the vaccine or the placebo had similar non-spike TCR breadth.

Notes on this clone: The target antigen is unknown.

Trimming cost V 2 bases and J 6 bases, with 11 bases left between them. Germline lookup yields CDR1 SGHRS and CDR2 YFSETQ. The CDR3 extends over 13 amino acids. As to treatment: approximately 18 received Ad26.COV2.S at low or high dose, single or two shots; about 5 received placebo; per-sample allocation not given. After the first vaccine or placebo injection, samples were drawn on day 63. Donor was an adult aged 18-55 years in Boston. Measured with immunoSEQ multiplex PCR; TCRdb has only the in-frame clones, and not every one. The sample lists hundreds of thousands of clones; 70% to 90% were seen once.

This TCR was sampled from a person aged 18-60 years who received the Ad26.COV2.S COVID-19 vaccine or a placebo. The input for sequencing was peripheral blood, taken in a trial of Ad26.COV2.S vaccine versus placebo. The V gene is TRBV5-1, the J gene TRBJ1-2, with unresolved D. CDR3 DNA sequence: TGCGCCAGCAGCTTCCTCGGTCTCGATGGCTACACCTTC. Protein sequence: CASSFLGLDGYTF.